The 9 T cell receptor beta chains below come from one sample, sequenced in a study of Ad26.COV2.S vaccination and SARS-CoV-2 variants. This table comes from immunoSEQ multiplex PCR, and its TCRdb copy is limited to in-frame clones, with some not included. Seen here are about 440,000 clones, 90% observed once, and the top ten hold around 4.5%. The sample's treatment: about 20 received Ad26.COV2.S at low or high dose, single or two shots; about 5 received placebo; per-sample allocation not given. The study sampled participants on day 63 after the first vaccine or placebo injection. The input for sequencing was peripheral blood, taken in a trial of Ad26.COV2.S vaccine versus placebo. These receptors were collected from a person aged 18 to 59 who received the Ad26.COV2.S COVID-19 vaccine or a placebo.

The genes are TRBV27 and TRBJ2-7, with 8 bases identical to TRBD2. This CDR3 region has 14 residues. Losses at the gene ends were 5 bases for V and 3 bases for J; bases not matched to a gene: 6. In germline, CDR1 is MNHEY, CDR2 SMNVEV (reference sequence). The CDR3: CASSPRTSLYEQYF. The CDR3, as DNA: TGTGCCAGCAGTCCCAGGACTAGCCTCTACGAGCAGTACTTC.

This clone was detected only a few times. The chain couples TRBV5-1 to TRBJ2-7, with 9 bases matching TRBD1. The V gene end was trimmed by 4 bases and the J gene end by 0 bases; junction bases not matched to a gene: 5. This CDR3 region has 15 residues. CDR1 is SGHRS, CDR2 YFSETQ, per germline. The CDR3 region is CASSTGQGISYEQYF. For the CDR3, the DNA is TGCGCCAGCAGCACGGGACAGGGCATCTCCTACGAGCAGTACTTC.

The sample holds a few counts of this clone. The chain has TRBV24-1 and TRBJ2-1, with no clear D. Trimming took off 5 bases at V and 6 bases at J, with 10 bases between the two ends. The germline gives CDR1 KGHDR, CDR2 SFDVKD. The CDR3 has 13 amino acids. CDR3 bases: TGTGCCACCAGTGTAGGCCTCGGCAATGAGCAGTTCTTC. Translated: CATSVGLGNEQFF.

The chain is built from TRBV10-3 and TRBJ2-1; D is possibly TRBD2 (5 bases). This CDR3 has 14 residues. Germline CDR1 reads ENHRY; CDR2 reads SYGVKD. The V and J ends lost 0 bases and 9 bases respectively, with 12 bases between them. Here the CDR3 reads CAISESFEGGEQFF. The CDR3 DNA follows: TGTGCCATCAGTGAGTCGTTTGAGGGCGGTGAGCAGTTCTTC.

CDR3 loop: CSGAIFSTDTQYF. DNA of the CDR3: TGCAGCGGCGCGATCTTCAGCACAGATACGCAGTATTTT. The V and J genes are TRBV29-1 and TRBJ2-3, with D hard to call. Between the trimmed V and J ends, which lost 7 bases and 0 bases, there was a span of 11 bases. Per the germline V gene, CDR1 is SQVTM and CDR2 is ANQGSEA. The CDR3 covers 13 residues.

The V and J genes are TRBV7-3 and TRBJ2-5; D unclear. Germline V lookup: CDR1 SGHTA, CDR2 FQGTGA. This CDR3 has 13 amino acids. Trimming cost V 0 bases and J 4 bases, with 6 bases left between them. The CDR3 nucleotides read TGTGCCAGCAGCTTAACCAGTCGAGAGACCCAGTACTTC. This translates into CASSLTSRETQYF.

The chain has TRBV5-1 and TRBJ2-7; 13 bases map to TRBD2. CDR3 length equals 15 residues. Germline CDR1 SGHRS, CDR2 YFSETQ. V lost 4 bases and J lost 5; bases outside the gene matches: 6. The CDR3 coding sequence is TGCGCCAGCAGCGTTACCGGGACTAGCGGGAACGAGCAGTACTTC. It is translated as CASSVTGTSGNEQYF.

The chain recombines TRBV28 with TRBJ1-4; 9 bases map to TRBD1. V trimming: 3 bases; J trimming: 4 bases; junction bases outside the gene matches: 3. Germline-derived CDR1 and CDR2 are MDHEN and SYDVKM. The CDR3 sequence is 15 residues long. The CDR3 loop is CASSFMGQGNEKLFF. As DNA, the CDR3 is TGTGCCAGCAGTTTCATGGGACAGGGTAATGAAAAACTGTTTTTT.

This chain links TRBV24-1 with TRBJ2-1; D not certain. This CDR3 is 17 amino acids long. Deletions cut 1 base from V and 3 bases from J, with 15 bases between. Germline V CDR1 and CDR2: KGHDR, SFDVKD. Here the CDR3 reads CATSDFRAPDNYNEQFF. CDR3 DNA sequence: TGTGCCACCAGTGATTTCCGGGCCCCTGACAACTACAATGAGCAGTTCTTC.